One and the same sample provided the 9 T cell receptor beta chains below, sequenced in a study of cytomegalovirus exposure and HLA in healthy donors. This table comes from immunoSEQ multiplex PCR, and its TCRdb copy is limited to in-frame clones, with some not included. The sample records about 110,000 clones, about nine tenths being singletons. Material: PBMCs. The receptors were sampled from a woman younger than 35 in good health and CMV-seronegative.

The CDR3: CASSEQGDTEAFF. For the CDR3, the DNA is TGCGCCAGCAGTGAGCAGGGGGACACTGAAGCTTTCTTT. V is TRBV10-1 and J is TRBJ1-1; 7 bases line up with TRBD1. Germline V gene sequence: CDR1 WNHNN, CDR2 SYGVQD (reference sequence). V lost 2 bases and J lost 3; bases outside the gene matches: 0. This CDR3 region has 13 residues.

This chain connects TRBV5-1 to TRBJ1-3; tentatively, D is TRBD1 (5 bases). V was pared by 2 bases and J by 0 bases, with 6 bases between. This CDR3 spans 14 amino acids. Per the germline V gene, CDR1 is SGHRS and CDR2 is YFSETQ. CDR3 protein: CASSFQGSGNTIYF. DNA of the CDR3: TGCGCCAGCAGCTTCCAGGGCTCTGGAAACACCATATATTTT.

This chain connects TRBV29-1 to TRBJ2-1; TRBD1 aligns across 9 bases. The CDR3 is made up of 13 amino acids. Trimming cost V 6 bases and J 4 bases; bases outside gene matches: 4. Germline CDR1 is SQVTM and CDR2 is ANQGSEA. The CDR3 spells CSVQGAEYNEQFF. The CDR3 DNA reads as TGCAGCGTACAGGGGGCAGAATACAATGAGCAGTTCTTC.

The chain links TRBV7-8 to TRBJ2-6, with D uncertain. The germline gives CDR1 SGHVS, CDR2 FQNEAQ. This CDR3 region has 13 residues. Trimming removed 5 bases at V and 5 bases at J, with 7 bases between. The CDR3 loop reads CASSRSWANVLTF. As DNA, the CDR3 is TGTGCCAGCAGCCGAAGCTGGGCCAACGTCCTGACTTTC.

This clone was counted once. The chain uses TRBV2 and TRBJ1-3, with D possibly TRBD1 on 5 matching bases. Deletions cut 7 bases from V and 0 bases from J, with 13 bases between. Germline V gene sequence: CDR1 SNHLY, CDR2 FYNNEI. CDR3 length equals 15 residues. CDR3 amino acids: CASNVGVSSGNTIYF. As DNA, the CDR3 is TGTGCCAGCAACGTAGGGGTGAGCTCTGGAAACACCATATATTTT.

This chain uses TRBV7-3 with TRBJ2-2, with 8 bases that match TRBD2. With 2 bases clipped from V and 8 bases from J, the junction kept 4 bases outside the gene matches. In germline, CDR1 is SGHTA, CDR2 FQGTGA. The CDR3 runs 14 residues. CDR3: CASSLGAGAGELFF. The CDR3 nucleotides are TGTGCCAGCAGCTTAGGAGCGGGGGCTGGGGAGCTGTTTTTT.

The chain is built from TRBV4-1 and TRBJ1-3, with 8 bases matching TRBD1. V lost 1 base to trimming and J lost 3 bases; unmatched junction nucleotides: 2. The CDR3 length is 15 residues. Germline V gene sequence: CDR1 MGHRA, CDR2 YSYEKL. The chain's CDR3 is CASSQGTGGGNTIYF. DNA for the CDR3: TGCGCCAGCAGCCAAGGAACAGGGGGTGGAAACACCATATATTTT.

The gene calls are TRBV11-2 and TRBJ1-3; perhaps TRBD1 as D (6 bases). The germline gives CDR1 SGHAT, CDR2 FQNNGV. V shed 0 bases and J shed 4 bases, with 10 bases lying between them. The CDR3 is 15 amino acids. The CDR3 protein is CASSLEQGAGNTIYF. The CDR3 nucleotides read TGTGCCAGCAGCTTAGAACAGGGTGCGGGAAACACCATATATTTT.

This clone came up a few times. The CDR3 bases are TGTGCCAGCAGTAGAAGGGACAGGCCCGATCAGCCCCAGCATTTT. Translated, it gives CASSRRDRPDQPQHF. V is TRBV2 and J is TRBJ1-5, with TRBD1 identical over 8 bases. The V gene end was trimmed by 5 bases and the J gene end by 5 bases; junction bases not matched to a gene: 8. The CDR3 length is 15 residues. The germline CDR1 and CDR2 sequences are SNHLY and FYNNEI.